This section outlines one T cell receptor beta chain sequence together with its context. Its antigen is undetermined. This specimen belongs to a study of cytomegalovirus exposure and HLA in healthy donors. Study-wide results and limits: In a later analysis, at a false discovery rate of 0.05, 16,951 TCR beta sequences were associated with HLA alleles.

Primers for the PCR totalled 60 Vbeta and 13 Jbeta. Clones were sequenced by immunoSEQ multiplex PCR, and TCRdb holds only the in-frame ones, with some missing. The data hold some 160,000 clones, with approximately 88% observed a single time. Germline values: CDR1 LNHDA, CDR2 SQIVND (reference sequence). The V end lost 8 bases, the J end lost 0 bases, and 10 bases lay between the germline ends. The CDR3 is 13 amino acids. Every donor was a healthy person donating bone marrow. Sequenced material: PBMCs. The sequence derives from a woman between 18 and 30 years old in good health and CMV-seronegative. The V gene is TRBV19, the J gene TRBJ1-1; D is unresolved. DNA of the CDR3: TGTGCCAGTCTGAATCAGATGAACACTGAAGCTTTCTTT. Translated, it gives CASLNQMNTEAFF.